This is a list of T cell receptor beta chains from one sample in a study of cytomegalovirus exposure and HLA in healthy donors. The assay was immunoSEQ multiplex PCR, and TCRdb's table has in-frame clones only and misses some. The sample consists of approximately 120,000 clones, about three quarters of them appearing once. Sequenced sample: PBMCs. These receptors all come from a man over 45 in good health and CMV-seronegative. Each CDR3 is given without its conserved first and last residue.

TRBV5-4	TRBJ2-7	ASARRERSYEQY
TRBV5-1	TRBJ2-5	ASSLASGFGETQY
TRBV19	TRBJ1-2	ASSGDRGFRGYT
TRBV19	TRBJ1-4	ASSISPRPISEKLF
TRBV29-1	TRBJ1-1	SVLAYGGTEAF
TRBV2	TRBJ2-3	ASSVERGGGDTQY
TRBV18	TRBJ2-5	ASSPASPRAETQY
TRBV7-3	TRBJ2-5	ASSQETDQETQY
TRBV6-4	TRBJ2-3	ASSDWASGGTDTQY
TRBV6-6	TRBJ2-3	ASSPRQAGGSDTQY
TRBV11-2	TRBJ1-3	ASSSLRGERNTIY
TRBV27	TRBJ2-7	ASSLRRASRYEQY
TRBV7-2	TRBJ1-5	ASSSGDRNQPQH
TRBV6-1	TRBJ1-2	ASRAGTGNSGGYT
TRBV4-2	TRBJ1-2	ASSLSSSVDYGYT
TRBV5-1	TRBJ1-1	ASSLAPLGQGNTEAF
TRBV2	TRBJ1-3	ASSFGHQPGNTIY
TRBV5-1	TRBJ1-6	ATRDSDNSPLH